The next 10 T cell receptor beta chains were all read from a single sample in a study of control samples from healthy donors and cancer patients. Libraries were prepared by immunoSEQ multiplex PCR; TCRdb keeps only in-frame clonotypes and omits some of them. The top ten hold approximately 7.5% of the sample, which has 100,000 to 150,000 clones, roughly nine tenths seen once. The sequenced material came from PBMCs. These receptors all stem from a middle-aged man with head and neck cancer.

The rearrangement uses TRBV4-2 and TRBJ1-1, with D hard to call. The V and J ends lost 4 bases and 3 bases respectively, with 12 bases between them. The CDR3 runs to 14 residues. CDR1 is LGHNA, CDR2 YNFKEQ, per germline. The chain's CDR3 is CASSPSWGHTEAFF. The DNA of the CDR3 is TGTGCCAGCAGCCCATCCTGGGGTCACACTGAAGCTTTCTTT.

The CDR3 reads CASSYTIRGTDTQYF. DNA for the CDR3: TGTGCCAGCAGTTATACTATCCGAGGCACAGATACGCAGTATTTT. This chain uses TRBV6-5 with TRBJ2-3, with D uncertain. The V gene's germline CDR1 is MNHEY and CDR2 SVGAGI. The V gene lost 3 bases and the J gene lost 1 base, with 11 bases spanning the gap. This CDR3 comprises 15 residues.

This clone appeared once. V and J are TRBV18 and TRBJ1-2; TRBD1 matches at 7 bases. J gave up 4 bases and V 5 bases, and 10 bases lay outside the gene matches. The germline V gene has CDR1 KGHSH and CDR2 LQKENI. The CDR3 length is 15 residues. CDR3 coding DNA: TGTGCCAGCTCATCCGGACAGGCGCTTACCTATGGCTACACCTTC. Its protein is CASSSGQALTYGYTF.

This chain links TRBV30 with TRBJ2-2, with TRBD1 as a possible D gene (5 bases). Trimming removed 5 bases at V and 4 bases at J, with 11 bases between. The CDR3 loop spans 13 amino acids. The germline CDR1 and CDR2 sequences are GTSNPN and SVGIG (reference sequence). CDR3 DNA: TGTGCCTGGGATTCAGGGTCCACCGGGGAGCTGTTTTTT. As protein: CAWDSGSTGELFF.

V usage is TRBV2 and J usage is TRBJ2-7, with 8 bases identical to TRBD1. V lost 2 bases, J lost 5 bases, and 5 bases stayed unmatched. Looked up from germline, CDR1 is SNHLY and CDR2 is FYNNEI. The CDR3 runs 14 residues. The CDR3: CASSERGQVHEQYF. DNA for the CDR3: TGTGCCAGCAGTGAACGGGGACAGGTCCACGAGCAGTACTTC.

The genes are TRBV7-9 and TRBJ2-2, with D tentatively TRBD2 (5 bases). The germline V gene encodes CDR1 SEHNR and CDR2 FQNEAQ (reference sequence). V was pared by 8 bases and J by 8 bases, with 12 bases between. This CDR3 is built from 12 residues. The CDR3 loop is CASLAGAGELFF. CDR3 nucleotides: TGTGCCAGCCTTGCGGGTGCTGGGGAGCTGTTTTTT.

The chain carries TRBV24-1 and TRBJ1-2; 9 positions agree with TRBD1. This CDR3 is 14 amino acids long. The V gene's germline CDR1 is KGHDR and CDR2 SFDVKD. V shed 3 bases and J 8 bases; nucleotides not matched to a gene: 6. The CDR3 DNA sequence: TGTGCCACCAGTGATCGGGACAGGGATAGAGGCTACACCTTC. Its translation: CATSDRDRDRGYTF.

This clone was seen a single time. The rearrangement links TRBV6-5 to TRBJ1-2, with D uncertain. The CDR3 covers 14 residues. The germline gives CDR1 MNHEY, CDR2 SVGAGI. The V end was cut by 5 bases, the J end by 9 bases, with 19 bases between. The CDR3 DNA is TGTGCCAGCAGTCAGCCTGAAAGATCTCTTAGCTACACCTTC. Translating gives CASSQPERSLSYTF.

The J gene is TRBJ1-2, the V gene TRBV3-1 (or the pseudogene TRBV3-2), with 7 nucleotides matching TRBD1. The CDR3 sequence is 16 residues long. CDR1 is LGHDT and CDR2 is YNNKEL in the germline V gene (reference sequence). With V trimmed by 0 bases and J by 0 bases, 4 bases remained unmatched. In DNA, the CDR3 is TGTGCCAGCAGCCAAGAAGGGACAGCACCTAACTATGGCTACACCTTC. As protein: CASSQEGTAPNYGYTF.

The chain's CDR3 is CASSSTTGFPSGGRNEQFF. As DNA, the CDR3 is TGTGCCAGCAGCTCTACGACAGGGTTCCCTAGCGGGGGCCGCAATGAGCAGTTCTTC. J is TRBJ2-1 and V is TRBV5-4; 10 positions match TRBD2. From germline, CDR1 is SGHNT and CDR2 YYREEE (reference sequence). The CDR3 spans 19 residues. Trimming at V came to 3 bases and at J to 6 bases, leaving 18 bases not matched to a gene.